This TCR beta chain stems from a study of T cells after yellow fever vaccination. Overall study results and limits: Abundant clonotypes from the bulk population could get into FACS-sorted repertoires as contaminants. The booster response re-showed most primary clones: more than 95% CD4, approximately 90% CD8.

Conversion of TCR transcripts into cDNA relied on 5'RACE template switching, which added a universal primer site and UMIs. TCRdb re-derived calls from the 5' RACE reads in MiXCR, one entry per CDR3 protein. The sample has some 350,000 distinct CDR3 sequences; roughly 10% are singletons. This clonotype turned up a few times. What it recognizes is unknown. V shed 6 bases and J 5 bases; nucleotides not matched to a gene: 7. This CDR3 spans 14 amino acids. CDR1 and CDR2 from the germline V gene are SGHRS and YFSETQ. The chain employs TRBV5-1 and TRBJ2-3, with 9 bases aligning to TRBD1. This TCR was recovered from a man younger than 30 who received the YFV17D yellow fever vaccine. Sequenced material: PBMCs, taken on the day of the first yellow fever vaccination. The CDR3 here is CASTPTGGGDTQYF. As DNA, the CDR3 is TGCGCCAGCACCCCGACAGGGGGAGGAGATACGCAGTATTTT.